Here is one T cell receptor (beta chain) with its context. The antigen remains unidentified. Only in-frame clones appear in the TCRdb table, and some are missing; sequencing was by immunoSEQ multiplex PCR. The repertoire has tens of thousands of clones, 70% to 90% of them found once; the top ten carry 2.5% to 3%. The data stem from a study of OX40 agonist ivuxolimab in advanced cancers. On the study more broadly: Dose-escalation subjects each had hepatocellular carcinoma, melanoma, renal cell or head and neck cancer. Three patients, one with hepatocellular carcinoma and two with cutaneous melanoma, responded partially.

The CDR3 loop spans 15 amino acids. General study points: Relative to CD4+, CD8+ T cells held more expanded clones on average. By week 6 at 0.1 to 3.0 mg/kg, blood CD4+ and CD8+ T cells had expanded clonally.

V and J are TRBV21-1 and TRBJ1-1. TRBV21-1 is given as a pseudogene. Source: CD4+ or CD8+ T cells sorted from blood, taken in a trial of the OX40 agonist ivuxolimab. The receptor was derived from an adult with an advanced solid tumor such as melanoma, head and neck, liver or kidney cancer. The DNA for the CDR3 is TGTGCCAGCAGCCTTAGGGAGGGGGCTTACACTGAAGCTTTCTTT. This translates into CASSLREGAYTEAFF.